Listed here are 15 T cell receptor beta chains from one sample, sequenced in a study of post-analysis software for immune sequencing data. Study-level findings and limits: Higher frequency in patients than in controls was seen for about five TRBV segments, with TRBV5-6, TRBV5-1 and TRBV20-1 among them.

Unique-molecular-identifier-tagged TCR beta cDNA libraries were used. MiXCR, applied by TCRdb to the PCR reads, yields one record per CDR3 protein. Of roughly 600,000 distinct CDR3 sequences listed, 44% are singletons. No antigens are known for them. Input material: blood. These receptors originate from a girl under 18 with multiple sclerosis.

The chain uses TRBV7-2 and TRBJ1-2; 7 nucleotides align to TRBD1. The CDR3 covers 16 residues. V shed 2 bases, J shed 4 bases, and the junction held 10 bases outside the gene matches. Germline values: CDR1 SGHTA, CDR2 FQGNSA. In DNA form, the CDR3 reads TGTGCCAGCAGCTTATCAGGATCTTCAGGGGGCTATGGCTACACCTTC. Amino acids: CASSLSGSSGGYGYTF.

This clonotype was seen a few times. The rearrangement joins TRBV12-3 or TRBV12-4 to TRBJ1-4; perhaps TRBD1 as D (5 bases). The CDR3 covers 16 residues. Trimming stripped 2 bases from V and 12 bases from J, with 22 bases between. CDR3 protein: CASSLRRGAGSVELFF. The CDR3 DNA reads as TGTGCCAGCAGTTTAAGGCGCGGGGCAGGCTCGGTGGAACTGTTTTTT.

The chain has TRBV29-1 and TRBJ2-3; perhaps TRBD2 as D (6 bases). Germline-derived CDR1 and CDR2 are SQVTM and ANQGSEA. The CDR3 extends over 14 amino acids. V lost 6 bases, J lost 6 bases, and 19 bases lay in between. In DNA form, the CDR3 reads TGCAGCGTGAGGGGTCCGGCGGGAAGGGATACGCAGTATTTT. Its protein is CSVRGPAGRDTQYF.

This clonotype appeared once. The chain uses TRBV7-8 and TRBJ2-3; the D is unclear. The CDR3 totals 15 residues. V was pared by 8 bases and J by 0 bases, with 15 bases between. Per the germline V gene, CDR1 is SGHVS and CDR2 is FQNEAQ. CDR3 in DNA: TGTGCCAGCGGCCCTTTTTGGCGCAGCACAGATACGCAGTATTTT. As protein: CASGPFWRSTDTQYF.

J is TRBJ2-1 and V is TRBV30; D is undetermined. The CDR3 is 13 amino acids. The germline V gene has CDR1 GTSNPN and CDR2 SVGIG (reference sequence). V was trimmed by 1 base and J by 15 bases, leaving 19 bases between them. This chain's CDR3 is CAWSASGVPQWFF. The CDR3 nucleotides read TGTGCCTGGAGTGCTTCCGGAGTACCCCAGTGGTTCTTC.

The rearrangement joins TRBV27 to TRBJ1-2; tentative D call: TRBD1 (6 bases). CDR3 size: 14 residues. V was clipped by 4 bases and J by 4 bases, with 13 bases between them. Germline V gives CDR1 MNHEY, CDR2 SMNVEV (reference sequence). This chain's CDR3 is CASSSWGAGYGYTF. CDR3 coding DNA: TGTGCCAGCAGTTCTTGGGGGGCGGGCTATGGCTACACCTTC.

This clonotype was seen a few times. The rearrangement joins TRBV20-1 to TRBJ2-3; D possibly uses TRBD1 or TRBD2 (5 bases each). From germline, CDR1 is DFQATT and CDR2 SNEGSKA (reference sequence). The CDR3 contains 14 residues. V was shortened by 5 bases and J by 3 bases, with 15 bases between the two germline ends. The CDR3 DNA sequence: TGCAGTGCTGATGGGGGAGTGGGAACAGATACGCAGTATTTT. Translation: CSADGGVGTDTQYF.

The V and J genes are TRBV7-9 and TRBJ2-1, with D unresolved. V was cut by 5 bases and J by 7 bases, with 15 bases left in between. Germline V CDR1 and CDR2: SEHNR, FQNEAQ (reference sequence). The CDR3 runs 14 residues. The CDR3 reads CASSAGRLRNEQFF. DNA for the CDR3: TGTGCCAGCAGCGCCGGTCGGTTAAGGAATGAGCAGTTCTTC.

The rearrangement links TRBV30 to TRBJ2-2; D gene uncertain. Trimming took 2 bases from V and 1 from J, leaving 5 bases between them. CDR3 length: 13 residues. The germline gives CDR1 GTSNPN, CDR2 SVGIG (reference sequence). In DNA, the CDR3 is TGTGCCTGGAGTATCCAGAACACCGGGGAGCTGTTTTTT. This translates into CAWSIQNTGELFF.

The genes are TRBV7-2 and TRBJ1-5, with D hard to call. The CDR3 is made up of 14 amino acids. V was pared by 5 bases and J by 1 base, with 9 bases between. The V gene's germline CDR1 is SGHTA and CDR2 FQGNSA. CDR3 sequence: CASSRDGSNQPQHF. CDR3 nucleotides: TGTGCCAGCAGCCGAGACGGAAGCAATCAGCCCCAGCATTTT.

The chain has TRBV5-1 and TRBJ2-7, with TRBD1 matching 8 bases. The CDR3 extends over 16 amino acids. V dropped 0 bases and J dropped 0; count of bases not matched to a gene: 5. Germline V gene lookup returns CDR1 SGHRS and CDR2 YFSETQ. Here the CDR3 reads CASSLVRTGSSYEQYF. In DNA form, the CDR3 reads TGCGCCAGCAGCTTGGTCCGGACAGGGAGCTCCTACGAGCAGTACTTC.

The J gene is TRBJ2-1, the V gene TRBV5-1; TRBD2 aligns across 13 bases. The trim removed 4 bases at V and 9 bases at J, leaving 7 bases unmatched. The CDR3 runs 15 residues. Per the germline V gene, CDR1 is SGHRS and CDR2 is YFSETQ. This CDR3 is CASSQTSGGSAEQFF. The CDR3 DNA reads as TGCGCCAGCAGCCAGACTAGCGGGGGGTCAGCTGAGCAGTTCTTC.

This clonotype was detected only a few times. V gene TRBV5-1 combines with J gene TRBJ2-7; 13 bases are shared with TRBD2. J lost 0 bases, V lost 4 bases, and 4 bases had no gene match. Germline CDR1 and CDR2: SGHRS and YFSETQ. The CDR3 has 16 residues. The CDR3 DNA follows: TGCGCCAGCAGCACGGGGACTAGCGGGATCTCCTACGAGCAGTACTTC. Its translation is CASSTGTSGISYEQYF.

This clonotype was recorded only once. The rearrangement links TRBV7-9 to TRBJ2-7, with 8 positions matching TRBD1. Per germline, CDR1 SEHNR and CDR2 FQNEAQ (reference sequence). V trimming: 4 bases; J trimming: 7 bases; junction bases outside the gene matches: 9. The CDR3 extends over 14 amino acids. DNA for the CDR3: TGTGCCAGCAGCTCCGGACAGGGAACGGGGGAGCAGTACTTC. Translation gives CASSSGQGTGEQYF.

V usage is TRBV29-1 and J usage is TRBJ2-7; D is possibly TRBD1 (6 bases). The CDR3 contains 15 residues. Germline-derived CDR1 and CDR2 are SQVTM and ANQGSEA. V shed 1 base and J shed 0 bases, with 13 bases lying between them. The CDR3 DNA is TGCAGCGTTGAAGGGGGGCGAGAGAGCTCCTACGAGCAGTACTTC. Translated: CSVEGGRESSYEQYF.